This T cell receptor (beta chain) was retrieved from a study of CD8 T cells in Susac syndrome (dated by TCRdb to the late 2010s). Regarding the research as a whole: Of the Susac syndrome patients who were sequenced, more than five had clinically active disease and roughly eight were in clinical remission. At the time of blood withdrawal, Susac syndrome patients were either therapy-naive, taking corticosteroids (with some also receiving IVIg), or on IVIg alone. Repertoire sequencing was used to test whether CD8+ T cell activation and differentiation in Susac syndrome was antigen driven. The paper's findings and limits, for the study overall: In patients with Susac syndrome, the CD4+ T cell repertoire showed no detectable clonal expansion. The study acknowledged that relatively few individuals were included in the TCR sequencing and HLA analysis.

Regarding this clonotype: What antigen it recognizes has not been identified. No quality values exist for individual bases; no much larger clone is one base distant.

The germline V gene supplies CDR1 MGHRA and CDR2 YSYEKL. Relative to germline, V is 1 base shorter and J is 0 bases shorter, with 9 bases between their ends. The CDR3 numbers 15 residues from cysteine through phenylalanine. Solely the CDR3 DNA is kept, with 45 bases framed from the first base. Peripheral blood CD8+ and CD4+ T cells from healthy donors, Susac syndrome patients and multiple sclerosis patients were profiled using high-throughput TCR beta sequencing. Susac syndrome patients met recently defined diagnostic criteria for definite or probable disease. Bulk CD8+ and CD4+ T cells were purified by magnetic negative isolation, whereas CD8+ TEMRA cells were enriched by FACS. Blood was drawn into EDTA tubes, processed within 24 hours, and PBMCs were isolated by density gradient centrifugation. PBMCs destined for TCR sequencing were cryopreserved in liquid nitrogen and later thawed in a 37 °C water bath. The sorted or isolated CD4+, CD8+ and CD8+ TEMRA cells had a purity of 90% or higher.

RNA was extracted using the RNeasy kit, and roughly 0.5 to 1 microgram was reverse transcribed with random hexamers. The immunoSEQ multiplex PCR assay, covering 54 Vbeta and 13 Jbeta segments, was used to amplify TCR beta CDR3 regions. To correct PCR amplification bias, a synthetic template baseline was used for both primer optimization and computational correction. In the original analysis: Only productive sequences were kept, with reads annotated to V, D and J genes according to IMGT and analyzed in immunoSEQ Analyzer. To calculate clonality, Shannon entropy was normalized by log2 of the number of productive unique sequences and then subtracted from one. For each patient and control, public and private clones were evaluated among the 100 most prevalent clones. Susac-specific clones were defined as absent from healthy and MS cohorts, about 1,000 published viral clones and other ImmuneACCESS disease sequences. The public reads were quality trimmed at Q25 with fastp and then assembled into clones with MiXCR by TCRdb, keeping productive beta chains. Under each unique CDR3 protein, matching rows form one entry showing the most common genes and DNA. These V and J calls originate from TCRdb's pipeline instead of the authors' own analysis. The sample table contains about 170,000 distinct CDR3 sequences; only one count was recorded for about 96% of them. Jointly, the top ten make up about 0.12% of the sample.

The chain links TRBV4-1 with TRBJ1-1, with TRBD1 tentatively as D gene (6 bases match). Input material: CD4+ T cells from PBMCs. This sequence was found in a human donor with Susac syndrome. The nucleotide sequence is TGCGCCAGCAGCCAAGGTTGGGGGCTGAACACTGAAGCTTTCTTT. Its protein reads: CASSQGWGLNTEAFF.